Below are 16 T cell receptor beta chains sequenced from a single sample in a study of T-cell reconstitution after alpha-beta-depleted transplantation in children. During its preparation, the TCRbeta library received unique molecular identifiers. MiXCR was run by TCRdb on the PCR reads, yielding one entry per CDR3 protein. The data hold about 610,000 distinct CDR3 sequences, with about 11% observed a single time. The sample here was PBMCs from the stem cell graft donor, taken from the stem cell graft. The source of these receptors is a human donor who donated a stem cell graft to a child with acute myeloid leukemia.

This clonotype was seen only a few times. The rearrangement joins TRBV7-2 to TRBJ2-3, with D maybe TRBD2 (5 bases). This CDR3 is built from 13 residues. Trimming left V 4 bases short and J 9 bases short, with 14 bases between. The germline V gene encodes CDR1 SGHTA and CDR2 FQGNSA. The CDR3 coding sequence is TGTGCCAGCAGCTCACCTTTACTAGTAACGCAGTATTTT. It yields the protein CASSSPLLVTQYF.

The genes are TRBV6-2 or TRBV6-3 and TRBJ1-1, with D possibly matching TRBD1 (5 bases). Germline CDR1 is MNHEY and CDR2 is SVGEGT. The V end lost 0 bases, the J end lost 5 bases, and 16 bases lay between the germline ends. This CDR3 spans 16 amino acids. CDR3 protein: CASSYSRGGMRTEAFF. In nucleotides, the CDR3 is TGTGCCAGCAGTTACTCCCGGGGGGGAATGAGGACTGAAGCTTTCTTT.

This clonotype was detected a few times. This chain joins TRBV5-1 and TRBJ2-5; perhaps D is TRBD1 or TRBD2 (5 bases each). V was clipped by 5 bases and J by 2 bases, with 16 bases between them. The germline CDR1 and CDR2 sequences are SGHRS and YFSETQ. This CDR3 region has 15 residues. The CDR3 spells CASRPGTLKQETQYF. The CDR3 DNA is TGCGCCAGCAGACCGGGGACGTTGAAACAAGAGACCCAGTACTTC. The full variable domain, its missing parts supplied by reference TRBV5-1 and TRBJ2-5, is KAGVTQTPRYLIKTRGQQVTLSCSPISGHRSVSWYQQTPGQGLQFLFEYFSETQRNKGNFPGRFSGRQFSNSRSEMNVSTLELGDSALYLCASRPGTLKQETQYFGPGTRLLVL.

The V and J genes are TRBV7-8 and TRBJ2-1; D is uncertain. V was trimmed by 4 bases and J by 5 bases, leaving 9 bases between them. This CDR3 has 13 amino acids. Germline CDR1 SGHVS, CDR2 FQNEAQ. In nucleotides, the CDR3 is TGTGCCAGCAGCTACAACGCGGACAATGAGCAGTTCTTC. This encodes CASSYNADNEQFF.

The chain is built from TRBV24-1 and TRBJ2-7; possibly TRBD2 for D (7 bases). CDR3 size: 13 residues. Germline CDR1 KGHDR, CDR2 SFDVKD. V lost 7 bases, J lost 3 bases, and 12 bases lay in between. Here the CDR3 DNA reads TGTGCCACCAGAGCGGGACATTTCTACGAGCAGTACTTC. It translates to CATRAGHFYEQYF.

This clonotype was counted a few times. This CDR3 is CASSQEYPSGRAMGQETQYF. Here the CDR3 DNA reads TGTGCCAGCAGCCAAGAGTACCCTAGCGGGAGGGCCATGGGACAAGAGACCCAGTACTTC. The chain links TRBV4-2 to TRBJ2-5, with 12 bases matching TRBD2. The germline CDR1 and CDR2 sequences are LGHNA and YNFKEQ. This CDR3 has 20 residues. V shed 0 bases and J 2 bases; nucleotides not matched to a gene: 13.

As DNA, the CDR3 is TGTGCCAGTACCTACTTTGGGTCCTACAATGAGCAGTTCTTC. This encodes CASTYFGSYNEQFF. The rearrangement joins TRBV28 to TRBJ2-1; no firm D call. This CDR3 contains 14 residues. Germline CDR1 MDHEN, CDR2 SYDVKM. Trimming cost V 9 bases and J 1 base, with 13 bases left between them. The entire variable domain, with the rest obtained from reference TRBV28 and TRBJ2-1, is as follows: DVKVTQSSRYLVKRTGEKVFLECVQDMDHENMFWYRQDPGLGLRLIYFSYDVKMKEKGDIPEGYSVSREKKERFSLILESASTNQTSMYLCASTYFGSYNEQFFGPGTRLTVL.

This chain joins TRBV19 and TRBJ2-7; TRBD1 is a possible D gene (7 bases). Germline values: CDR1 LNHDA, CDR2 SQIVND (reference sequence). Trimming removed 3 bases from V and 7 bases from J, with 19 bases in between. This CDR3 contains 15 residues. The CDR3 DNA is TGTGCCAGTAGTATCGGGCAGGGGGGCGATTCGGAGCAGTACTTC. Residues: CASSIGQGGDSEQYF.

V is TRBV19 and J is TRBJ2-7; 14 nucleotides agree with TRBD2. CDR1 and CDR2 (germline): LNHDA, SQIVND (reference sequence). The junction had 1 base not matched to a gene; V was cut back by 9 bases and J by 3 bases. The CDR3 runs 13 residues. CDR3 sequence (DNA): TGTGCCAGCGGGACTAGCGGGAGCTACGAGCAGTACTTC. Its translation: CASGTSGSYEQYF.

The table lists this clonotype with a few counts. The V and J genes are TRBV7-2 and TRBJ2-4; D unclear. This CDR3 contains 12 residues. Trimming pared 5 bases from V and 6 bases from J, leaving 8 bases between. The germline V gene has CDR1 SGHTA and CDR2 FQGNSA. The CDR3 DNA sequence: TGTGCCAGCAGCGACCGCGGAAACATTCAGTACTTC. Amino acid sequence: CASSDRGNIQYF. Based on the CDR3 plus reference TRBV7-2 and TRBJ2-4, the full variable domain is GAGVSQSPSNKVTEKGKDVELRCDPISGHTALYWYRQSLGQGLEFLIYFQGNSAPDKSGLPSDRFSAERTGGSVSTLTIQRTQQEDSAVYLCASSDRGNIQYFGAGTRLSVL.

This clonotype was seen ten or more times. This chain joins TRBV25-1 and TRBJ2-7; TRBD2 agrees at 7 bases. There are 14 residues in the CDR3. V dropped 10 bases and J dropped 3; count of bases not matched to a gene: 12. The germline V gene has CDR1 MGHDK and CDR2 SYGVNS. The DNA for the CDR3 is TGTGCCACCCCTGCGGGGGACGGATGCTACGAGCAGTACTTC. Residues: CATPAGDGCYEQYF.

This clonotype has at least ten counts. This chain links TRBV12-5 with TRBJ1-1, with D unresolved. This CDR3 comprises 13 residues. Germline CDR1 reads LGHNT; CDR2 reads FRNRAP. V lost 2 bases and J lost 0, with 4 bases in between. This CDR3 is CASGLRVNTEAFF. DNA of the CDR3: TGTGCTAGTGGTTTGAGGGTGAACACTGAAGCTTTCTTT. Combining the CDR3 with reference TRBV12-5 and TRBJ1-1 gives the whole variable domain DARVTQTPRHKVTEMGQEVTMRCQPILGHNTVFWYRQTMMQGLELLAYFRNRAPLDDSGMPKDRFSAEMPDATLATLKIQPSEPRDSAVYFCASGLRVNTEAFFGQGTRLTVV.

The chain carries TRBV19 and TRBJ1-5; TRBD1 might be the D (5 bases). Germline lookup yields CDR1 LNHDA and CDR2 SQIVND (reference sequence). V was trimmed by 3 bases and J by 0 bases, leaving 9 bases between them. The CDR3 has 15 residues. CDR3 in DNA: TGTGCCAGTAGTATTGGGGACCTTAGCAATCAGCCCCAGCATTTT. It encodes CASSIGDLSNQPQHF.

V and J are TRBV5-1 and TRBJ2-1, with D unresolved. V lost 1 base and J lost 5, with 13 bases in between. This CDR3 spans 15 amino acids. Germline V lookup: CDR1 SGHRS, CDR2 YFSETQ. CDR3 region: CASSLLVPPNNEQFF. The DNA of the CDR3 is TGCGCCAGCAGCTTGTTGGTACCCCCTAACAATGAGCAGTTCTTC.

The chain is built from TRBV24-1 and TRBJ2-6; D gene unclear. Looked up from germline, CDR1 is KGHDR and CDR2 is SFDVKD. This CDR3 comprises 17 residues. V lost 5 bases to trimming and J lost 0 bases, with 13 bases between them. CDR3 nucleotides: TGTGCCACCAGTGGTCCCTCTCAGAGCTCTGGGGCCAACGTCCTGACTTTC. It specifies CATSGPSQSSGANVLTF.

This clonotype was picked up a small number of times. The rearrangement uses TRBV4-2 and TRBJ2-3, with 10 bases that match TRBD2. Looked up from germline, CDR1 is LGHNA and CDR2 is YNFKEQ. V lost 0 bases, J lost 0 bases, and 3 bases stayed unmatched. The CDR3 contains 17 residues. The CDR3 loop is CASSQELAGQSTDTQYF. CDR3 bases: TGTGCCAGCAGCCAAGAACTAGCGGGACAGAGCACAGATACGCAGTATTTT.